This is a list of T cell receptor beta chains from one sample in a study of blood T cell repertoires in COVID-19. Generated by immunoSEQ multiplex PCR, the TCRdb table keeps only in-frame clones and is missing some. Of 170,000 or so clones listed, about 86% were seen once; the top ten hold about 1%. Specimen: peripheral blood. These receptors came from a woman between 18 and 30 years old who had recovered from COVID-19. Both conserved end residues are part of each CDR3. The order of the fields is V gene, J gene, CDR3 protein.

>TRBV9|TRBJ1-2
CASTVPGQGPGSYGYTF
>TRBV5-6|TRBJ1-5
CASRIDKSDQPQHF
>TRBV18|TRBJ2-7
CASSLNRDRGYEQYF
>TRBV2|TRBJ2-3
CASSNLGLGQGATDTQYF
>TRBV7-8|TRBJ2-1
CASSLKTGAPYNEQFF
>TRBV2|TRBJ1-1
CASSEYRSSYTEAFF
>TRBV24-1|TRBJ2-3
CATSDFISQGTDTQYF
>TRBV29-1|TRBJ1-1
CSVRQGWETEAFF
>TRBV4-3|TRBJ2-1
CASSQDIGGEQFF
>TRBV5-5|TRBJ2-5
CASSQTGGETQYF
>TRBV5-1|TRBJ1-1
CASSLLAVNTEAFF
>TRBV7-2|TRBJ2-5
CASSLTTYQETQYF